Listed here is a single T cell receptor (beta chain). Its antigen is unknown. J lost 1 base, V lost 9 bases, and 2 bases had no gene match. In germline, CDR1 is KGHDR, CDR2 SFDVKD. This CDR3 has 13 residues. The sample is drawn from a study of T cell responses to AZD1222 COVID-19 vaccine. Clones were sequenced by immunoSEQ multiplex PCR, and TCRdb holds only the in-frame ones, with some missing. The sample carries 110,000 or so clones, about nine tenths recorded once. The study, taken as a whole, reports: Across the whole spike, CD4 TCRs peaked at regions 160-218 and 743-854.

The chain carries TRBV24-1 and TRBJ2-1, with 7 bases aligning to TRBD2. The clonotype was recovered from an adult in good health. The source material was peripheral blood, sampled on day 0 of AZD1222 vaccination. CDR3 amino acids: CATASGSYNEQFF. As DNA, the CDR3 is TGTGCCACCGCTAGCGGATCCTACAATGAGCAGTTCTTC.